This T cell receptor beta chain derives from a study of tumor T cells in aggressive B-cell lymphoma. Per the germline V gene, CDR1 is MDHEN and CDR2 is SYDVKM. V trimming: 5 bases; J trimming: 2 bases; junction bases outside the gene matches: 6. This CDR3 is 15 amino acids long. Sequenced by immunoSEQ multiplex PCR; TCRdb stores in-frame clones only, minus some. The sample holds approximately 9,900 clones, approximately 85% seen once. This clone has only one observation. Sample: tumor tissue. The TCR originated in an adult with diffuse large B cell lymphoma. V and J are TRBV28 and TRBJ1-2; 9 bases map to TRBD1. The CDR3 coding sequence is TGTGCCAGCAGTAAACCCGGGACAGGGAACTATGGCTACACCTTC. Translated: CASSKPGTGNYGYTF.